This TCR beta chain was retrieved from a study of blood T cell repertoires in COVID-19. About the research overall: Some COVID-19 samples were acute and others convalescent; all came from the United States, Italy and Spain. From T cells, B-cell-depleted T cells, or PBMCs came the material, which was cDNA or gDNA.

In the authors' methods: By means of reference gene primer amplification, nucleated cell counts were estimated. Repertoires were generated with immunoSEQ multiplex PCR, while TCRdb's copy carries only in-frame clones and drops some. That table is the source of V, J and clone size, and D and trimming were worked out from the DNA. The sample has approximately 140,000 clones; approximately 89% are singletons. The V gene lost 1 base and the J gene lost 0 bases, with 10 bases spanning the gap. The length of the CDR3 is 17 residues. The germline V gene encodes CDR1 SEHNR and CDR2 FQNEAQ (reference sequence).

Sequenced sample: peripheral blood. The chain is built from TRBV7-9 and TRBJ1-6, with unresolved D. The receptor's source is a man in his sixties with active or convalescent COVID-19. CDR3 DNA sequence: TGTGCCAGCAGCTTAGGTCTGGGGAGCTCCTATAATTCACCCCTCCACTTT. This gives the protein CASSLGLGSSYNSPLHF. The entire variable domain, with the rest obtained from reference TRBV7-9 and TRBJ1-6, is as follows: DTGVSQNPRHKITKRGQNVTFRCDPISEHNRLYWYRQTLGQGPEFLTYFQNEAQLEKSRLLSDRFSAERPKGSFSTLEIQRTEQGDSAMYLCASSLGLGSSYNSPLHFGNGTRLTVT.